This TCR beta chain was identified in a study of T cell responses to AZD1222 COVID-19 vaccine. Remarks on this clone: Antigen: not known.

Regarding the study as a whole: Spike-specific TCR breadth and depth grew following two AZD1222 doses. The donor group comprised mostly white British people and more females; the analysis possibly underestimated clonal diversity. Close to half of spike-specific TCRs reportedly recognize unmutated variant regions. The number of AZD1222 recipients seropositive at baseline was only five or six.

The assay was immunoSEQ multiplex PCR, and TCRdb's table has in-frame clones only and misses some. The data show about 57,000 clones, approximately 83% seen once. Trimming took 3 bases from V and 5 from J, leaving 11 bases between them. Germline V gene lookup returns CDR1 MDHEN and CDR2 SYDVKM. This CDR3 is built from 13 residues. The specimen was peripheral blood, collected on day 0 of AZD1222 vaccination. The J gene is TRBJ2-7, the V gene TRBV28; the D is unclear. This receptor was obtained from an adult in good health. The DNA of the CDR3 is TGTGCCAGCAGTTTGTATCCAGAGAACGAGCAGTACTTC. The encoded protein is CASSLYPENEQYF. Looking up the rest from reference TRBV28 and TRBJ2-7 gives the full variable domain: DVKVTQSSRYLVKRTGEKVFLECVQDMDHENMFWYRQDPGLGLRLIYFSYDVKMKEKGDIPEGYSVSREKKERFSLILESASTNQTSMYLCASSLYPENEQYFGPGTRLTVT.